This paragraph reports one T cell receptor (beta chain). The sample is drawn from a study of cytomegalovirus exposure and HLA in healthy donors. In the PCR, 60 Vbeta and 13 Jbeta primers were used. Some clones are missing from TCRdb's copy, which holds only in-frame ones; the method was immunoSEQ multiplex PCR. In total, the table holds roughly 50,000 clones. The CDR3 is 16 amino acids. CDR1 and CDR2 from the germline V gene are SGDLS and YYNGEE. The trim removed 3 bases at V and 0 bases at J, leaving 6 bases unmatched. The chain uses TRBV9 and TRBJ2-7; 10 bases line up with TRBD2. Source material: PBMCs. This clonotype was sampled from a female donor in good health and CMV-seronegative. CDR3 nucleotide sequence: TGTGCCAGCAGCGCCTCAGGACTAGCGGCCTCCTACGAGCAGTACTTC. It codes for CASSASGLAASYEQYF.